This T cell receptor beta chain comes out of a study of control samples from healthy donors and cancer patients. Germline V gene lookup returns CDR1 MNHEY and CDR2 SVGAGI. V lost 0 bases and J 0 bases, leaving 8 bases between the germline ends. CDR3 size: 15 residues. Here immunoSEQ multiplex PCR was the method, and the copy in TCRdb shows in-frame clones only, minus some. The data contain 130,000 to 150,000 clones, around 94% of them seen just once; the ten biggest clones take up approximately 15%. J is TRBJ1-1 and V is TRBV6-5; D unresolved. This TCR came from a man between 60 and 75 years old with colorectal cancer. The material sequenced was PBMCs. The CDR3 spells CASSYSYGVNTEAFF. DNA for the CDR3: TGTGCCAGCAGTTACTCGTACGGAGTGAACACTGAAGCTTTCTTT.